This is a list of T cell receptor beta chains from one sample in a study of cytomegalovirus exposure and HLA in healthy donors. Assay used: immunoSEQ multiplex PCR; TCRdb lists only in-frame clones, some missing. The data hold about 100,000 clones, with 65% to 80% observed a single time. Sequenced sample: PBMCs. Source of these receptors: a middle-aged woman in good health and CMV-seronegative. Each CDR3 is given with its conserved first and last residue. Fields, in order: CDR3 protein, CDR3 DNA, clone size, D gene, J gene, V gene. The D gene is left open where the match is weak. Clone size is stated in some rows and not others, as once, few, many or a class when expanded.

CDR3 protein: CASSLGQDIQYF; CDR3 DNA: TGTGCCAGCAGCTTAGGACAGGACATTCAGTACTTC; clone size: -; D gene: -; J gene: TRBJ2-4; V gene: TRBV11-2
CDR3 protein: CASSGTGYSYEQYF; CDR3 DNA: TGCGCCAGCAGTGGGACAGGGTATTCCTACGAGCAGTACTTC; clone size: few; D gene: TRBD1; J gene: TRBJ2-7; V gene: TRBV10-2
CDR3 protein: CAISVQGAPHEQYF; CDR3 DNA: TGTGCCATCAGCGTGCAGGGGGCCCCCCACGAGCAGTACTTC; clone size: -; D gene: TRBD1; J gene: TRBJ2-7; V gene: TRBV10-3
CDR3 protein: CSVEGGDSSYNEQFF; CDR3 DNA: TGCAGCGTTGAAGGCGGGGATAGCTCCTACAATGAGCAGTTCTTC; clone size: -; D gene: -; J gene: TRBJ2-1; V gene: TRBV29-1
CDR3 protein: CASSPPPSSEQYF; CDR3 DNA: TGTGCCAGCAGCCCCCCCCCTAGCTCCGAGCAGTACTTC; clone size: -; D gene: -; J gene: TRBJ2-7; V gene: TRBV7-9
CDR3 protein: CASSVVGVNTGELFF; CDR3 DNA: TGTGCCAGCAGCGTAGTTGGAGTCAACACCGGGGAGCTGTTTTTT; clone size: -; D gene: -; J gene: TRBJ2-2; V gene: TRBV9
CDR3 protein: CAWADSQGQPQHF; CDR3 DNA: TGTGCCTGGGCAGACAGCCAGGGGCAGCCCCAGCATTTT; clone size: -; D gene: -; J gene: TRBJ1-5; V gene: TRBV30
CDR3 protein: CASSPTTESSYNEQFF; CDR3 DNA: TGTGCCAGCAGCCCTACGACAGAGAGCTCCTACAATGAGCAGTTCTTC; clone size: -; D gene: -; J gene: TRBJ2-1; V gene: TRBV7-9
CDR3 protein: CASSLEGLAKETQYF; CDR3 DNA: TGTGCCAGCAGCTTAGAAGGTCTAGCGAAAGAGACCCAGTACTTC; clone size: -; D gene: -; J gene: TRBJ2-5; V gene: TRBV7-9
CDR3 protein: CASSLTGAGYGYTF; CDR3 DNA: TGTGCCAGCAGCCTAACAGGGGCAGGCTATGGCTACACCTTC; clone size: few; D gene: TRBD1; J gene: TRBJ1-2; V gene: TRBV7-9
CDR3 protein: CASNSAGHENTEAFF; CDR3 DNA: TGTGCCAGTAATTCGGCGGGGCATGAGAACACTGAAGCTTTCTTT; clone size: few; D gene: -; J gene: TRBJ1-1; V gene: TRBV19
CDR3 protein: CASTPGLGTGSYEQYF; CDR3 DNA: TGTGCCAGCACCCCCGGATTGGGGACAGGGTCCTACGAGCAGTACTTC; clone size: -; D gene: TRBD1; J gene: TRBJ2-7; V gene: TRBV7-2
CDR3 protein: CASSMTGDQPQHF; CDR3 DNA: TGTGCCAGCAGTATGACAGGAGATCAGCCCCAGCATTTT; clone size: -; D gene: -; J gene: TRBJ1-5; V gene: TRBV6-5